This TCR beta chain was found in a study of early T cells in non-severe SARS-CoV-2 infection. TCRdb used MiXCR to reprocess the 5' RACE reads, holding one entry per CDR3 protein. The sample carries around 78,000 distinct CDR3 sequences, more than 12% recorded once. The CDR3 spans 15 residues. This clonotype was obtained from an adult who was a healthcare worker with PCR-confirmed SARS-CoV-2 infection or an uninfected control (not recorded which). The sequenced sample was whole blood. J is TRBJ2-1 and V is TRBV21-1; TRBD1 reflects the table's D call only, with no check against the DNA. TRBV21-1 is an annotated pseudogene. CDR3 sequence reads: CASSTTGTVLNEQFF. The CDR3 region has the DNA TGTGCCAGCAGCACTACCGGGACAGTCCTCAATGAGCAGTTCTTC.